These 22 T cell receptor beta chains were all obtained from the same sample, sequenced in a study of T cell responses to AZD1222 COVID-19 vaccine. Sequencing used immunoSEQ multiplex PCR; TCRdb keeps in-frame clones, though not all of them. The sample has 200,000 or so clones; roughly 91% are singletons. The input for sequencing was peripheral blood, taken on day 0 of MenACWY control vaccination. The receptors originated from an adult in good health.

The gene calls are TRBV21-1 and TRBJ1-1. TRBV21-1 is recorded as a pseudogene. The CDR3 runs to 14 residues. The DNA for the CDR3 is TGTGCCAGCAGCAATCAGTGCCCTGGGGATGGGGCTTTCTTT. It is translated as CASSNQCPGDGAFF.

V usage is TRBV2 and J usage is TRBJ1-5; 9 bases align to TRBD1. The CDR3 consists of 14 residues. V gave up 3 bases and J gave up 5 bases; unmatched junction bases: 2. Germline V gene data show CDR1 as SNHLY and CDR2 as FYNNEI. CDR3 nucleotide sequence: TGTGCCAGCAGTGAGGGACAGGGTTATCAGCCCCAGCATTTT. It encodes CASSEGQGYQPQHF.

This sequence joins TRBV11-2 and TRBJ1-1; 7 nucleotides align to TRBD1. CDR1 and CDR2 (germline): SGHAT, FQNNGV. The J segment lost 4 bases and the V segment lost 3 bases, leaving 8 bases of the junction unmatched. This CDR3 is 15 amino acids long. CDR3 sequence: CASSFHPRGGTEAFF. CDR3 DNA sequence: TGTGCCAGCAGCTTCCATCCCAGGGGGGGCACTGAAGCTTTCTTT.

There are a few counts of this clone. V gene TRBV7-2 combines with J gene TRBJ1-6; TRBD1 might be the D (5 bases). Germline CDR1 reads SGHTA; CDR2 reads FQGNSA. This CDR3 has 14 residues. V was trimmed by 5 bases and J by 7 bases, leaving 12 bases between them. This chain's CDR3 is CASSLRAENSPLHF. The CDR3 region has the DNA TGTGCCAGCAGCCTCAGGGCAGAAAATTCACCCCTCCACTTT.

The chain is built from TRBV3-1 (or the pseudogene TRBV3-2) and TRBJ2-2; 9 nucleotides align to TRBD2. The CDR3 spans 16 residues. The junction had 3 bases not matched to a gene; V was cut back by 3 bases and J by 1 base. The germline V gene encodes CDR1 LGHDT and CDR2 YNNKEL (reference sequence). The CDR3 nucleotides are TGTGCCAGCAGCCAGCGGGGGGGTCAGAACACCGGGGAGCTGTTTTTT. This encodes CASSQRGGQNTGELFF.

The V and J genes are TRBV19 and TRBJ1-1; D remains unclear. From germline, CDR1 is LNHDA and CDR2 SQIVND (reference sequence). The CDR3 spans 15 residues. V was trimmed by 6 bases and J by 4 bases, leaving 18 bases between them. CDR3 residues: CASSPTRVEATEAFF. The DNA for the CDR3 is TGTGCCAGTAGCCCGACCCGGGTTGAGGCCACTGAAGCTTTCTTT. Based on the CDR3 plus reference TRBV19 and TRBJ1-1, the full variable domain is DGGITQSPKYLFRKEGQNVTLSCEQNLNHDAMYWYRQDPGQGLRLIYYSQIVNDFQKGDIAEGYSVSREKKESFPLTVTSAQKNPTAFYLCASSPTRVEATEAFFGQGTRLTVV.

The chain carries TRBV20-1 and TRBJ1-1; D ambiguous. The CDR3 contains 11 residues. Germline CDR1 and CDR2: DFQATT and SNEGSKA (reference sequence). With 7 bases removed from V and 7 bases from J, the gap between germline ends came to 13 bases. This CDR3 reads CSVSPRIEAFF. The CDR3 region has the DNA TGCAGTGTAAGCCCCCGGATTGAAGCTTTCTTT.

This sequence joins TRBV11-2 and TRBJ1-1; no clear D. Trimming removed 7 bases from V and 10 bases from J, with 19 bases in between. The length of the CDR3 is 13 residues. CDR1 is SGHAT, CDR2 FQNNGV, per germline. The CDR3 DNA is TGTGCCAGCACCACCTATAACGGGCGGAGAGCTTTCTTT. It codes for CASTTYNGRRAFF.

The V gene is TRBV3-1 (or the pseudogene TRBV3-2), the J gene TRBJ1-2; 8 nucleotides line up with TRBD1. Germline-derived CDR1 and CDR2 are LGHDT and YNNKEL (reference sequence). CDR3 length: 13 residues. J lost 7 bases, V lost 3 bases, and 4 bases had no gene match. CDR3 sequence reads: CASSQDRDRGYTF. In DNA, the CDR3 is TGTGCCAGCAGCCAGGACAGGGACCGTGGCTACACCTTC.

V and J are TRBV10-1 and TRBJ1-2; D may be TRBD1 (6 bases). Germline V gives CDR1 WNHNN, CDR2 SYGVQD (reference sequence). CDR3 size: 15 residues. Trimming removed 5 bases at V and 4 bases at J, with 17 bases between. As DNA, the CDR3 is TGCGCCAGCAGTAATAGACAGGACCAGAGCTATGGCTACACCTTC. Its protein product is CASSNRQDQSYGYTF.

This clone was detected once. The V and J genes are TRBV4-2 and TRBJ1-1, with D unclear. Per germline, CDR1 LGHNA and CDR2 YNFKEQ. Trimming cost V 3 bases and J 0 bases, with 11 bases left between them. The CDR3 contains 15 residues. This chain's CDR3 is CASSQTGQMNTEAFF. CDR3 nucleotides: TGTGCCAGCAGCCAGACTGGGCAGATGAACACTGAAGCTTTCTTT.

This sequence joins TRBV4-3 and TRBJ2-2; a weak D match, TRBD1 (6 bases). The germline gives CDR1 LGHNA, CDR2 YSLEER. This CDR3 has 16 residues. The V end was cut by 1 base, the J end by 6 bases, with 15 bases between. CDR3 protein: CASSQASAGVPGELFF. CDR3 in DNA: TGCGCCAGCAGCCAAGCCTCTGCAGGGGTTCCCGGGGAGCTGTTTTTT.

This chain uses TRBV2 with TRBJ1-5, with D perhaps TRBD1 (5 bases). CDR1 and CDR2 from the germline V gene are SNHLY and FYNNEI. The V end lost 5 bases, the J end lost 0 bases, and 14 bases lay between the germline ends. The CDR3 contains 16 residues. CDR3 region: CASSRGTVYSNQPQHF. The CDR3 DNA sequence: TGTGCCAGCAGTCGCGGGACTGTTTATAGCAATCAGCCCCAGCATTTT.

The CDR3 region is CASSPRGNYGYTF. CDR3 bases: TGTGCCAGCAGCCCAAGGGGGAACTATGGCTACACCTTC. The rearrangement links TRBV12-3 or TRBV12-4 to TRBJ1-2; TRBD1 is a possible D gene (6 bases). V gave up 6 bases and J gave up 2 bases, with 10 bases separating them. This CDR3 contains 13 residues.

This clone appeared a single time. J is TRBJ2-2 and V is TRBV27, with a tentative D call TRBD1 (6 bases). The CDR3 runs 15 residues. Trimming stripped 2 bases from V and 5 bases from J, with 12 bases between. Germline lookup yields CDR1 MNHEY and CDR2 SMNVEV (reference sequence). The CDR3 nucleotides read TGTGCCAGCAGTTTACGGGCCAGGGGAACCGGGGAGCTGTTTTTT. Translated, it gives CASSLRARGTGELFF.

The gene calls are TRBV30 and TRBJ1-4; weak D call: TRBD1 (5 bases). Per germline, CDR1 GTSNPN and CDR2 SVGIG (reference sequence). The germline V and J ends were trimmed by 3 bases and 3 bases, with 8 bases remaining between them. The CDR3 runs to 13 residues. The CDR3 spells CAWSDRPNEKLFF. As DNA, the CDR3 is TGTGCCTGGAGCGACAGACCTAATGAAAAACTGTTTTTT.

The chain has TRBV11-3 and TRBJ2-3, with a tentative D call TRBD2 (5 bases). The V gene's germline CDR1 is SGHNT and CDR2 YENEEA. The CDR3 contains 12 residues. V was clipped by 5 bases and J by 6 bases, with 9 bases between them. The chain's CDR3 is CASSNRGDTQYF. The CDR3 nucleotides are TGTGCCAGCAGCAATCGCGGGGATACGCAGTATTTT.

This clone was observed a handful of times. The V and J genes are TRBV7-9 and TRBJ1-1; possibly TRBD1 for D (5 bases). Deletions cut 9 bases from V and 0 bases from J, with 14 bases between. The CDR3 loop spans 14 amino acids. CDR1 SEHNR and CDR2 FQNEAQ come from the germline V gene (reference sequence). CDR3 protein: CASEKPGVNTEAFF. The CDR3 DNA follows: TGTGCCAGTGAGAAACCGGGGGTGAACACTGAAGCTTTCTTT.

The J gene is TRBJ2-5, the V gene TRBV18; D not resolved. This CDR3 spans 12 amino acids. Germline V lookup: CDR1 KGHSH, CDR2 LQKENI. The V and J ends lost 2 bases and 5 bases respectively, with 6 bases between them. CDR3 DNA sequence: TGTGCCAGCTCACCAGTAGTGGAGACCCAGTACTTC. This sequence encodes CASSPVVETQYF. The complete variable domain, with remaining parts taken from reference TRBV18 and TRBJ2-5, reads NAGVMQNPRHLVRRRGQEARLRCSPMKGHSHVYWYRQLPEEGLKFMVYLQKENIIDESGMPKERFSAEFPKEGPSILRIQQVVRGDSAAYFCASSPVVETQYFGPGTRLLVL.

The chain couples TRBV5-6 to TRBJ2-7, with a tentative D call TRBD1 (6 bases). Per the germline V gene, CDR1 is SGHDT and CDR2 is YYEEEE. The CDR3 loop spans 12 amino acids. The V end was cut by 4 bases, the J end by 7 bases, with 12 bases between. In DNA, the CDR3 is TGTGCCAGCAGCCCAGGGGTGACGGAGCAGTACTTC. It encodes CASSPGVTEQYF.

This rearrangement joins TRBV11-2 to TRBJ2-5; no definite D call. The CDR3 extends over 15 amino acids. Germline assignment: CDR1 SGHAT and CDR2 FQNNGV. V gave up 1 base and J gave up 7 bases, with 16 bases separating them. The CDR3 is CASSLVVPGRGTQYF. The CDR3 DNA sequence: TGTGCCAGCAGCTTAGTGGTCCCAGGTAGAGGGACCCAGTACTTC.

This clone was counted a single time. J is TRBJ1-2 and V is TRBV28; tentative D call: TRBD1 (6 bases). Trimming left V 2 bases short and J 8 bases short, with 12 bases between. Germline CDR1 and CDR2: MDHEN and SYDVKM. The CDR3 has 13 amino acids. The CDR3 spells CASSLRGLRGYTF. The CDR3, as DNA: TGTGCCAGCAGTTTAAGGGGGTTAAGGGGCTACACCTTC.